These T cell receptor beta chains were read from a single sample in a study of blood T cells in healthy people across ages. TCRdb itself ran the 5' RACE reads through MiXCR, one entry per CDR3 protein. This sample yields some 710,000 distinct CDR3 sequences, of which 35% to 60% are seen a single time; 15% to 20% belongs to the top ten. Sequencing was carried out using blood. The receptors stem from a man older than 75 in good health. Both conserved end residues are part of each CDR3. A D gene is named only where the DNA matches it firmly. The listing skips clone size in some rows; elsewhere it reads once, few, many or a size class.

v_gene,j_gene,abundance,d_gene,CDR3nt,CDR3aa
TRBV7-7,TRBJ2-2,many,NA,TGTGCTAGCAGCCTGTCTGGGGGCACCGGGGAGCTGTTTTTT,CASSLSGGTGELFF
TRBV27,TRBJ1-5,NA,TRBD1,TGTGCCACCACGAGATCAATTTTTCCGGGACAGGGGGCGGGATGGGGCAATCAGCCCCAGCATTTT,CATTRSIFPGQGAGWGNQPQHF
TRBV20-1,TRBJ1-1,NA,TRBD1,TGCAGTGCTAGAGATGGGGACAGGGCGGGGACGGAAGCTTTCTTT,CSARDGDRAGTEAFF
TRBV15,TRBJ2-2,NA,TRBD2,TGTGCCACCAGCAGAGATTGGGGGGGGAAGGAGCTGTTTTTT,CATSRDWGGKELFF
TRBV12-3/TRBV12-4,TRBJ2-3,few,TRBD1,TGTGCCAGCAGCCAGACAGGGGCGGACACCGATACGCAGTATTTT,CASSQTGADTDTQYF
TRBV9,TRBJ2-7,NA,TRBD2,TGTGCCAGCAGCGGCGGGGGGGCCTACAATGAGCAGTACTTC,CASSGGGAYNEQYF
TRBV20-1,TRBJ1-2,NA,TRBD1,TGCAGTGCTAGGACAGGGGTCCATGGCTACACCTTC,CSARTGVHGYTF
TRBV3-1,TRBJ2-7,few,TRBD1,TGTGCCAGCAGCCAAGGATTCGGGCAGGGGGCCTACGAGCAGTACTTC,CASSQGFGQGAYEQYF
TRBV12-3/TRBV12-4,TRBJ1-5,many,NA,TGTGCCAGCAGTTTAAATAGCAATCAGCCCCAGCATTTT,CASSLNSNQPQHF
TRBV20-1,TRBJ2-1,NA,TRBD2,TGCAGTGCTCAACTAGCGGGTTCCTACAATGAGCAGTTCTTC,CSAQLAGSYNEQFF
TRBV28,TRBJ1-1,NA,NA,TGTGCCAGCAGTTTATTTGTCCCCCGGGAAATGAACACTGAAGCTTTCTTT,CASSLFVPREMNTEAFF
TRBV29-1,TRBJ2-2,many,TRBD2,TGCAGCGGATTAGCGGGAAACACCGGGGAGCTGTTTTTT,CSGLAGNTGELFF
TRBV14,TRBJ2-1,NA,TRBD1,TGTGCCAGCAGCCACGACAGGGGAATTAACAATGAGCAGTTCTTC,CASSHDRGINNEQFF
TRBV4-1,TRBJ1-2,NA,NA,TGCGCCAGCAGCCACCCCGGACGGAACCGCTATGGCTACACCTTC,CASSHPGRNRYGYTF
TRBV18,TRBJ1-1,few,TRBD1,TGTGCCAGCTCACTGACAGGGACTATGAACACTGAAGCTTTCTTT,CASSLTGTMNTEAFF
TRBV6-5,TRBJ2-2,many,TRBD2,TGTGCCAGCAGCCCCCTGACTAGCGGGAGGTCCGGGGAGCTGTTTTTT,CASSPLTSGRSGELFF
TRBV27,TRBJ2-5,NA,NA,TGTGCCAGCAGACCCTCCGGGACTCGGGGAGAGCAGTACTTC,CASRPSGTRGEQYF
TRBV25-1,TRBJ2-3,many,TRBD2,TGTGCCAGCAGTGAACCCCTAGCGGGAGATACGCAGTATTTT,CASSEPLAGDTQYF
TRBV28,TRBJ1-2,NA,NA,TGTGCCAGCGGACTTCCCACCGGGGCTTCGGGTGGCTACACCTTC,CASGLPTGASGGYTF
TRBV6-6,TRBJ2-3,few,NA,TGTGCCAGCAGTACCCGACCAGATACGCAGTATTTT,CASSTRPDTQYF